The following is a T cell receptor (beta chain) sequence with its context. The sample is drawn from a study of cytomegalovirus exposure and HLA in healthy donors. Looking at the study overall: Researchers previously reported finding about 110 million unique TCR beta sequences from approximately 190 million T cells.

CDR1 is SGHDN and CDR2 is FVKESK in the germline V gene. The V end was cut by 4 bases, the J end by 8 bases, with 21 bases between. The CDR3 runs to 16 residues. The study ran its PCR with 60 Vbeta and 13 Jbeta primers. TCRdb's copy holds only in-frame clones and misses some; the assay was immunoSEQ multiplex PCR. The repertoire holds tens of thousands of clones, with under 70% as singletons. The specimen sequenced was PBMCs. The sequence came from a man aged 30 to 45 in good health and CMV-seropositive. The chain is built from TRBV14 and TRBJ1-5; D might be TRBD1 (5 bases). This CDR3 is CASSRTRVSLGEPQHF. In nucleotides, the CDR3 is TGTGCCAGCAGCCGAACCAGGGTATCCCTAGGGGAGCCCCAGCATTTT.